This T cell receptor (beta chain) was found in a study of regulatory T cells in long-lasting Graves disease. Sample time point: newly diagnosed GD, antithyroid drugs for less than 3 months. With RNA extracted from PBMCs as input, the TCR library was made. Investigators prepared the TCR beta libraries by applying iRepertoire HTBI primers and Arm-PCR of CDR3 regions. TCRdb passed the multiplex PCR reads through MiXCR, listing each CDR3 protein once. The sample shows around 360,000 distinct CDR3 sequences, 16% of them seen only once. Per the germline V gene, CDR1 is SGHRS and CDR2 is YFSETQ. The trim removed 4 bases at V and 1 base at J, leaving 4 bases unmatched. This CDR3 contains 16 residues. This clonotype was counted at least ten times. These data are also associated with another study on T cells in Graves' hyperthyroidism and ophthalmopathy. Per that study: It was considered stable Graves' hyperthyroidism when ophthalmopathy did not progress within 18 months. Blood samples included most of the expanded thyroid clonotypes exceeding 0.001. Ophthalmopathy was distinguished from stable hyperthyroidism by 13 V-J signatures.

This receptor was obtained from a woman in her late teens or twenties with Graves disease. The sequenced sample was peripheral blood mononuclear cells (PBMCs), obtained at new diagnosis, from a patient treated with antithyroid drugs. This chain links TRBV5-1 with TRBJ2-1; 11 bases fit TRBD2. The CDR3 nucleotides are TGCGCCAGCAGCGCCGGGACTAGCGGATCCTACAATGAGCAGTTCTTC. As protein: CASSAGTSGSYNEQFF. The full variable domain, its missing parts supplied by reference TRBV5-1 and TRBJ2-1, is KAGVTQTPRYLIKTRGQQVTLSCSPISGHRSVSWYQQTPGQGLQFLFEYFSETQRNKGNFPGRFSGRQFSNSRSEMNVSTLELGDSALYLCASSAGTSGSYNEQFFGPGTRLTVL.